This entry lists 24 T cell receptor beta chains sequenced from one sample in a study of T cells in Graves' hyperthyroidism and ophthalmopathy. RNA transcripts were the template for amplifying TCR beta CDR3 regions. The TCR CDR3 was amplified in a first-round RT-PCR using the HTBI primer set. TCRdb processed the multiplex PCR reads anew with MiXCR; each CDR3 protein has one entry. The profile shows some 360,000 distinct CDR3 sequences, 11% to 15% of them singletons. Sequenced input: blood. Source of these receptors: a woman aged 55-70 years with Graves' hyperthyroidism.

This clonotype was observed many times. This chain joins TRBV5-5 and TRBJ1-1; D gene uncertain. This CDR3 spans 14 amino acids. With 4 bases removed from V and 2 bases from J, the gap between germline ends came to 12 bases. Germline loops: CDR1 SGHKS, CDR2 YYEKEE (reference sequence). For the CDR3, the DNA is TGTGCCAGCAGCCTCTACAGCCTTAACACTGAAGCTTTCTTT. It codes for CASSLYSLNTEAFF.

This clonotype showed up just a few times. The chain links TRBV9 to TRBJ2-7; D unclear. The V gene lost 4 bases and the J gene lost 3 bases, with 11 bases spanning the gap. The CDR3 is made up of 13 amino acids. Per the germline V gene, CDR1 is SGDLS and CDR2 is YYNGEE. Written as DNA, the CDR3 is TGTGCCAGCAGCCCAGGAGAAGACTACGAGCAGTACTTC. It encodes CASSPGEDYEQYF.

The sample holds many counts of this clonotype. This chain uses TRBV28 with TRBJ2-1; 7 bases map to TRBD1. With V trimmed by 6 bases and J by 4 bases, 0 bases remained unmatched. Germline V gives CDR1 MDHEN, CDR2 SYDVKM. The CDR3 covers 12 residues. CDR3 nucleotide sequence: TGTGCCAGCAGACAGGGGTACAATGAGCAGTTCTTC. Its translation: CASRQGYNEQFF.

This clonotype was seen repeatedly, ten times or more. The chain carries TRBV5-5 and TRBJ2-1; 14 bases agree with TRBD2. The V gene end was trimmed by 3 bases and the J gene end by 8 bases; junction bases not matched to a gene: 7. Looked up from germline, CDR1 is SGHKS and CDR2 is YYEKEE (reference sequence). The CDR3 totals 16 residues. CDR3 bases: TGTGCCAGCAGCTCGGGACTAGCGGGAGTGGGCGATGAGCAGTTCTTC. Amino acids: CASSSGLAGVGDEQFF. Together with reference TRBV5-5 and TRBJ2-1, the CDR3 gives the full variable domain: DAGVTQSPTHLIKTRGQQVTLRCSPISGHKSVSWYQQVLGQGPQFIFQYYEKEERGRGNFPDRFSARQFPNYSSELNVNALLLGDSALYLCASSSGLAGVGDEQFFGPGTRLTVL.

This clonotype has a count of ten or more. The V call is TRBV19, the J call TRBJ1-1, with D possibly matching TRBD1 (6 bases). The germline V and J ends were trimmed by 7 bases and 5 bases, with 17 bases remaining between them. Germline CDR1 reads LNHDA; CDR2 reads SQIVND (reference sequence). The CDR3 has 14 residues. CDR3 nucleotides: TGTGCCAGTACCCAAAACAGGGCTGGGACTGAAGCTTTCTTT. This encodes CASTQNRAGTEAFF. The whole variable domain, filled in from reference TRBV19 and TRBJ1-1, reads DGGITQSPKYLFRKEGQNVTLSCEQNLNHDAMYWYRQDPGQGLRLIYYSQIVNDFQKGDIAEGYSVSREKKESFPLTVTSAQKNPTAFYLCASTQNRAGTEAFFGQGTRLTVV.

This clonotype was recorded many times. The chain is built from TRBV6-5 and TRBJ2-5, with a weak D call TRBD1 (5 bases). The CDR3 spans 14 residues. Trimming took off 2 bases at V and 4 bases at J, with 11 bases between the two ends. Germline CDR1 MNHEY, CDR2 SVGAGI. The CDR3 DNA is TGTGCCAGCAGTTACAGGGGTGGCGGAGAGACCCAGTACTTC. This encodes CASSYRGGGETQYF.

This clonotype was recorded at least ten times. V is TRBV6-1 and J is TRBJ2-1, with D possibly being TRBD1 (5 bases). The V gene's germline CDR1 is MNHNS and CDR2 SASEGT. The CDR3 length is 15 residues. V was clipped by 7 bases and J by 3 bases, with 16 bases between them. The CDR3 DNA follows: TGTGCCAGCACCCAGCAGGGTCCCTACTACAATGAGCAGTTCTTC. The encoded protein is CASTQQGPYYNEQFF.

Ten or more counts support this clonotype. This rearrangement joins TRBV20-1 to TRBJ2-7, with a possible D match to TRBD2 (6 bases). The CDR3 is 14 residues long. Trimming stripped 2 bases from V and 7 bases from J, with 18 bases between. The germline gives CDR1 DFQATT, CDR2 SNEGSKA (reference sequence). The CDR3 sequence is CSARPADQAGEQYF. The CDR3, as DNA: TGCAGTGCTAGACCCGCGGATCAGGCGGGGGAGCAGTACTTC.

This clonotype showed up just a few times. CDR3 sequence: CASSSKAPLGEQFF. The CDR3 DNA reads as TGTGCCAGTAGTTCAAAGGCCCCCTTGGGTGAGCAGTTCTTC. The V and J genes are TRBV19 and TRBJ2-1; D gene unclear. The CDR3 spans 14 residues. Trimming took 5 bases from V and 9 from J, leaving 17 bases between them. CDR1 and CDR2 from the germline V gene are LNHDA and SQIVND (reference sequence). Based on the CDR3 plus reference TRBV19 and TRBJ2-1, the full variable domain is DGGITQSPKYLFRKEGQNVTLSCEQNLNHDAMYWYRQDPGQGLRLIYYSQIVNDFQKGDIAEGYSVSREKKESFPLTVTSAQKNPTAFYLCASSSKAPLGEQFFGPGTRLTVL.

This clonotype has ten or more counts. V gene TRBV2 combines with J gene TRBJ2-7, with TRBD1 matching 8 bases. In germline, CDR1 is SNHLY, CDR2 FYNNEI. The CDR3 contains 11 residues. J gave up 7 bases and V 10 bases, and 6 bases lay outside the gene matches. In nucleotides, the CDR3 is TGTGCCACCCCTACAGGGGGTGAGCAGTACTTC. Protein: CATPTGGEQYF.

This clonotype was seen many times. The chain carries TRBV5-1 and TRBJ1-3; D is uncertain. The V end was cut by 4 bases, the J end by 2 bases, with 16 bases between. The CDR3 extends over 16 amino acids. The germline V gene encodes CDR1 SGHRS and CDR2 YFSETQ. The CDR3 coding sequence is TGCGCCAGCAGCATCCTCGGGATAGCCACTGGAAACACCATATATTTT. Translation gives CASSILGIATGNTIYF.

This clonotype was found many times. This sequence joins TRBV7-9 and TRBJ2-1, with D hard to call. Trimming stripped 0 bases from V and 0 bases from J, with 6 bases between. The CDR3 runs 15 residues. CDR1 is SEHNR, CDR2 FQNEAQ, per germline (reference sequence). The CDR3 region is CASSLATVSYNEQFF. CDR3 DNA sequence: TGTGCCAGCAGCTTAGCAACGGTCTCCTACAATGAGCAGTTCTTC.

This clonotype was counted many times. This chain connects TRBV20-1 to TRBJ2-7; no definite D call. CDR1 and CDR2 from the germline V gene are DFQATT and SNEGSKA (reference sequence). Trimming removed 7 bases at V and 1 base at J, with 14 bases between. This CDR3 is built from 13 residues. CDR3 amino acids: CSGLWGASYEQYF. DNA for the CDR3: TGCAGTGGCCTATGGGGTGCGTCCTACGAGCAGTACTTC.

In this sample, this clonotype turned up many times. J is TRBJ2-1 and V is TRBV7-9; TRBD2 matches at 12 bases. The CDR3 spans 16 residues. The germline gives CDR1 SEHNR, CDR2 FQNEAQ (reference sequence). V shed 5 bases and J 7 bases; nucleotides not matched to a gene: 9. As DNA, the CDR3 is TGTGCCAGCAGCCGCAAGGGACTAGCGGGTCAAAATGAGCAGTTCTTC. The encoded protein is CASSRKGLAGQNEQFF. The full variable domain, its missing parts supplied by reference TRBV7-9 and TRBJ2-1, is DTGVSQNPRHKITKRGQNVTFRCDPISEHNRLYWYRQTLGQGPEFLTYFQNEAQLEKSRLLSDRFSAERPKGSFSTLEIQRTEQGDSAMYLCASSRKGLAGQNEQFFGPGTRLTVL.

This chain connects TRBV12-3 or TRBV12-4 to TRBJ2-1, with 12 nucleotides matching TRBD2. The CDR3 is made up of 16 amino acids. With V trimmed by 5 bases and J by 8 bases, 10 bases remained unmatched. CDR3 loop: CASSPRLAGVFDEQFF. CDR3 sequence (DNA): TGTGCCAGCAGTCCCCGACTAGCGGGAGTATTTGATGAGCAGTTCTTC.

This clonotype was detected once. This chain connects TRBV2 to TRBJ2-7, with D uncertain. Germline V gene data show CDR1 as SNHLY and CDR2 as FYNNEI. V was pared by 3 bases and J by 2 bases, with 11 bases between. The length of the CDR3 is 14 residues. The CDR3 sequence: CASSDLSVTYEQYF. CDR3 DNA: TGTGCCAGCAGTGATTTGTCGGTGACCTACGAGCAGTACTTC.

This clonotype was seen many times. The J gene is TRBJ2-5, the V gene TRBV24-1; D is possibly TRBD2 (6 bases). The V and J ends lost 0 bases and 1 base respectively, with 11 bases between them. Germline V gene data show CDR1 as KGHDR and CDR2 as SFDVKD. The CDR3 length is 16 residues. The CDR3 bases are TGTGCCACCAGTGATTTGCCCGGGAGTAGCCAAGAGACCCAGTACTTC. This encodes CATSDLPGSSQETQYF.

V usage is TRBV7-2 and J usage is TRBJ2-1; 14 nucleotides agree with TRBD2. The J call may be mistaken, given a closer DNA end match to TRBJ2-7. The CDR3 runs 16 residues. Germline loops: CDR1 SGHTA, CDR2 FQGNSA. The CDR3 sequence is CASSLGLAGGYNEQYF. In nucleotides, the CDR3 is TGTGCCAGCAGCTTAGGACTAGCGGGAGGGTACAATGAGCAGTACTTC.

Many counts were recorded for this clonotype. The CDR3 region has the DNA TGTGCCAGCAGCCCTGAATTCACCTACGAGCAGTACTTC. It codes for CASSPEFTYEQYF. This sequence joins TRBV7-9 and TRBJ2-7; D unclear. This CDR3 comprises 13 residues. Looked up from germline, CDR1 is SEHNR and CDR2 is FQNEAQ (reference sequence). Trimming took off 5 bases at V and 2 bases at J, with 10 bases between the two ends.

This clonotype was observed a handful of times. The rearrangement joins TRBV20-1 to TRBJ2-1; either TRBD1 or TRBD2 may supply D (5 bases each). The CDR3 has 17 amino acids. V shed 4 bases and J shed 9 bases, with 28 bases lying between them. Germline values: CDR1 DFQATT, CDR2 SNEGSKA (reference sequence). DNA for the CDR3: TGCAGTGCTACTTTACCCTGGGGACGGGAAGCCCGCGGTGAGCAGTTCTTC. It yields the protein CSATLPWGREARGEQFF.

The CDR3 protein is CASSGGAGALRYEQYF. The CDR3 DNA follows: TGTGCCAGCAGCGGGGGAGCGGGAGCCCTCCGGTACGAGCAGTACTTC. The rearrangement uses TRBV5-4 and TRBJ2-7; 8 bases are a match to TRBD2. The ends lost 4 bases at V and 4 bases at J; junction bases unmatched: 13. The germline gives CDR1 SGHNT, CDR2 YYREEE (reference sequence). This CDR3 is 16 amino acids long.

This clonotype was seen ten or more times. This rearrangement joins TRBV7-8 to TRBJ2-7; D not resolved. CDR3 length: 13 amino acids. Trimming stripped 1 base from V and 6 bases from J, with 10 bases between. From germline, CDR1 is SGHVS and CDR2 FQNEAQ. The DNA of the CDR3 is TGTGCCAGCAGCTTAGATCCAGTTGGCGAGCAGTACTTC. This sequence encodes CASSLDPVGEQYF.

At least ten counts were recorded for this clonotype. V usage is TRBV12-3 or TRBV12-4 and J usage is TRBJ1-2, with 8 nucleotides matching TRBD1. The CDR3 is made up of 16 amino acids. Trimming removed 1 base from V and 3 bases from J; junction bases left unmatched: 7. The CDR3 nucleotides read TGTGCCAGCAGTTTAGTCCTCCGACAGGGGCACTATGGCTACACCTTC. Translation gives CASSLVLRQGHYGYTF.

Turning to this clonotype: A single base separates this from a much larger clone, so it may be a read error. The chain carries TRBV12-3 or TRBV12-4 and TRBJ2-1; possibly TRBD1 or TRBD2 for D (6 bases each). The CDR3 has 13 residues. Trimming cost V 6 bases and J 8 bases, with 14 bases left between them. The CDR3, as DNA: TGTGCCAGCAGGTTTTGGGGGGCGGATGAGCAGTTCTTC. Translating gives CASRFWGADEQFF.